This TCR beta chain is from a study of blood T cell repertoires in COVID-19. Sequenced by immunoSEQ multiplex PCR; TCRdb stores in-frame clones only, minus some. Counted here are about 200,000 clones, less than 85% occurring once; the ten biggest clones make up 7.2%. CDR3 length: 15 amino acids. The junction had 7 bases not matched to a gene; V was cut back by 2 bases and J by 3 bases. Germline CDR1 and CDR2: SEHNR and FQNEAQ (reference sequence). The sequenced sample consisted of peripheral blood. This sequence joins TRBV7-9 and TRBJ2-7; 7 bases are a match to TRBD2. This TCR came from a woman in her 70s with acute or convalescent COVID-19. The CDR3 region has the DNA TGTGCCAGCAGCTTACAGGGAGGGCCTCTCTACGAGCAGTACTTC. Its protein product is CASSLQGGPLYEQYF. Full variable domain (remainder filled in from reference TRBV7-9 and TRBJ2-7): DTGVSQNPRHKITKRGQNVTFRCDPISEHNRLYWYRQTLGQGPEFLTYFQNEAQLEKSRLLSDRFSAERPKGSFSTLEIQRTEQGDSAMYLCASSLQGGPLYEQYFGPGTRLTVT.